This TCR beta chain was observed in a study of cytomegalovirus exposure and HLA in healthy donors. Across the study: It was reported in a later analysis that the same platform had been used for the 90 to 150 validation repertoires as for the 550 to 700 first-cohort repertoires. Study-level points and caveats: According to reports, the classifier identified cytomegalovirus status with high specificity and sensitivity. Cytomegalovirus association was assigned to over 150 TCR beta chains.

Germline V gene sequence: CDR1 SGHVS, CDR2 FNYEAQ. After removal of 4 bases from V and 0 bases from J, the junction contained 5 bases not matched to a gene. This CDR3 comprises 16 residues. Sequenced by immunoSEQ multiplex PCR; TCRdb stores in-frame clones only, minus some. The sample holds approximately 130,000 clones; around nine tenths are singletons and the top ten take 1.5% to 2%. The donors were in the roughly 130-subject validation cohort, distinct from the approximately 700-subject first cohort. A word on this clone: Its target is not known.

V gene TRBV7-6 combines with J gene TRBJ2-3; 9 nucleotides match TRBD2. Specimen: PBMCs. The sequence came from a young woman in good health and CMV-seronegative. CDR3 sequence reads: CASSSLAGASTDTQYF. CDR3 sequence (DNA): TGTGCCAGCAGCTCTTTAGCGGGGGCGAGCACAGATACGCAGTATTTT.